Shown below are 10 T cell receptor beta chains from a single sample sequenced in a study of control samples from healthy donors and cancer patients. Using immunoSEQ multiplex PCR, the repertoire was profiled, and TCRdb retains in-frame clones only, with some absent. This sample has roughly 120,000 clones, with 80% to 90% found just once. Sequencing was carried out using PBMCs. These receptors all stem from a woman aged 45-60 years with colorectal cancer.

The chain couples TRBV5-5 to TRBJ2-2; TRBD2 is a possible D gene (6 bases). There are 16 residues in the CDR3. CDR1 SGHKS and CDR2 YYEKEE come from the germline V gene (reference sequence). V was clipped by 0 bases and J by 1 base, with 10 bases between them. The chain's CDR3 is CASSLGPGVNTGELFF. As DNA, the CDR3 is TGTGCCAGCAGCTTGGGTCCGGGAGTGAACACCGGGGAGCTGTTTTTT.

The V call is TRBV7-9, the J call TRBJ1-2; 7 bases agree with TRBD1. The CDR3 consists of 15 residues. The V gene end was trimmed by 2 bases and the J gene end by 5 bases; junction bases not matched to a gene: 8. Germline loops: CDR1 SEHNR, CDR2 FQNEAQ (reference sequence). The CDR3 spells CASSLRRQGRYGYTF. Written as DNA, the CDR3 is TGTGCCAGCAGCTTACGTCGACAGGGTCGTTATGGCTACACCTTC.

The chain has TRBV28 and TRBJ2-3; 15 nucleotides align to TRBD2. The germline CDR1 and CDR2 sequences are MDHEN and SYDVKM. The CDR3 is made up of 21 amino acids. After removal of 3 bases from V and 4 bases from J, the junction contained 17 bases not matched to a gene. The CDR3 reads CASSFVPGLAGGGAIADTQYF. CDR3 in DNA: TGTGCCAGCAGTTTTGTTCCGGGACTAGCGGGAGGAGGGGCTATCGCAGATACGCAGTATTTT.

This clone has just one count. This chain joins TRBV19 and TRBJ1-5, with TRBD1 matching over 9 bases. Germline lookup yields CDR1 LNHDA and CDR2 SQIVND (reference sequence). The CDR3 totals 16 residues. Unmatched junction bases numbered 8, after V lost 1 base and J lost 7 bases. In DNA form, the CDR3 reads TGTGCCAGTAGTATAGGAGGGGACAGGGTCCACCAGCCCCAGCATTTT. Translating gives CASSIGGDRVHQPQHF. The whole variable domain, remainder taken from reference TRBV19 and TRBJ1-5, is DGGITQSPKYLFRKEGQNVTLSCEQNLNHDAMYWYRQDPGQGLRLIYYSQIVNDFQKGDIAEGYSVSREKKESFPLTVTSAQKNPTAFYLCASSIGGDRVHQPQHFGDGTRLSIL.

The chain is built from TRBV11-2 and TRBJ2-3; no clear D gene. The CDR3 is 16 amino acids. Germline CDR1 reads SGHAT; CDR2 reads FQNNGV. V dropped 6 bases and J dropped 1 base, with 17 bases sitting between them. Here the CDR3 reads CASSEEVVWGTDTQYF. In nucleotides, the CDR3 is TGTGCCAGCAGTGAAGAGGTAGTCTGGGGCACAGATACGCAGTATTTT.

There are a few counts of this clone. The chain uses TRBV2 and TRBJ1-5; the match to TRBD1 covers 7 bases. The CDR3 totals 15 residues. With 2 bases clipped from V and 6 bases from J, the junction kept 7 bases outside the gene matches. CDR1 and CDR2 from the germline V gene are SNHLY and FYNNEI. This CDR3 is CASSESGGGRQPQHF. In nucleotides, the CDR3 is TGTGCCAGCAGTGAATCAGGGGGAGGGCGTCAGCCCCAGCATTTT.

As DNA, the CDR3 is TGTGCCACCCGGTCCGAAGGAGCAAGAGGCTACACCTTC. It translates to CATRSEGARGYTF. The chain recombines TRBV6-5 with TRBJ1-2; D uncertain. The V and J ends lost 10 bases and 8 bases respectively, with 20 bases between them. The CDR3 has 13 residues. Germline V lookup: CDR1 MNHEY, CDR2 SVGAGI.

The V gene is TRBV2, the J gene TRBJ1-1; D gene ambiguous. CDR1 is SNHLY and CDR2 is FYNNEI in the germline V gene. This CDR3 comprises 15 residues. V was cut by 7 bases and J by 1 base, with 16 bases left in between. CDR3 nucleotides: TGTGCCAGCAACAGATTTGGTTCTCCGAACACTGAAGCTTTCTTT. It codes for CASNRFGSPNTEAFF.

J is TRBJ2-3 and V is TRBV4-2; 11 bases line up with TRBD2. The length of the CDR3 is 18 residues. V was clipped by 0 bases and J by 2 bases; unmatched bases: 7. Germline CDR1 reads LGHNA; CDR2 reads YNFKEQ. As DNA, the CDR3 is TGTGCCAGCAGCCAAGATCCGCTAGCGGGAGGCTACACAGATACGCAGTATTTT. Translation gives CASSQDPLAGGYTDTQYF.

A word on this clone: Other DNA sequences in this sample translate to the same CDR3. This chain uses TRBV20-1 with TRBJ1-2, with a tentative D call TRBD1 (5 bases). Germline CDR1 reads DFQATT; CDR2 reads SNEGSKA (reference sequence). This CDR3 is 11 amino acids long. V was clipped by 5 bases and J by 5 bases, with 9 bases between them. CDR3: CSAPDTYGYTF. The CDR3 DNA reads as TGCAGTGCTCCGGACACTTATGGCTACACCTTC.